This TCR beta chain was sequenced in a study of T cells in localized non-small cell lung cancer. General study points: The study detected a median 57 of the top 100 tumor clones in adjacent lung. Blood T cell density predicted longer survival; adjacent-lung clonality, shorter. Tumor samples were not multi-region, leaving intratumor heterogeneity unexcluded. Tumor trailed uninvolved adjacent lung in T cell clonality, which peaked there.

Profiled with immunoSEQ multiplex PCR; TCRdb holds only in-frame clones, not every one. The sample yields 40,000 or so clones, about 86% seen once. Turning to this clone: The antigen is not known.

The CDR3 is 16 amino acids. CDR1 is SGDLS, CDR2 YYNGEE, per germline. V was clipped by 3 bases and J by 3 bases; unmatched bases: 2. The clonotype comes from a male donor at least 60 years old with stage II lung adenocarcinoma. The gene calls are TRBV9 and TRBJ2-3; TRBD2 aligns across 15 bases. The material was peripheral blood mononuclear cells, obtained before any cancer treatment. CDR3 loop: CASSGTSGRVTDTQYF. CDR3 bases: TGTGCCAGCAGCGGGACTAGCGGGAGGGTGACAGATACGCAGTATTTT.